This T cell receptor beta chain derives from a study of T-cell reconstitution after alpha-beta-depleted transplantation in children. Unique molecular identifiers were used in preparing the TCRbeta library. TCRdb ran MiXCR on the PCR reads and lists one entry per CDR3 protein. Here the sample spans around 380,000 distinct CDR3 sequences, approximately 11% being singletons. In its sample, this clonotype was seen a few times. The germline CDR1 and CDR2 sequences are MNHNS and SASEGT. Trimming left V 1 base short and J 2 bases short, with 11 bases between. The CDR3 has 15 amino acids. This clonotype was sampled from a human donor who donated a stem cell graft to a child with acute myeloid leukemia. The chain combines TRBV6-1 with TRBJ2-5; TRBD2 might be the D (6 bases). The sample here was PBMCs from the stem cell graft donor, taken from the stem cell graft. CDR3 region: CASSEEWREQETQYF. In DNA form, the CDR3 reads TGTGCCAGCAGTGAAGAATGGAGGGAACAAGAGACCCAGTACTTC.